The 24 T cell receptor beta chains given below trace back to one sample, sequenced in a study of graft-versus-host responses after intestinal transplantation (dated by TCRdb to the early 2020s). Library generation was performed with the immunoSEQ multiplex PCR assay. Entries here come from immuneACCESS through TCRdb and include only in-frame sequences with V and J called. Some clones fail to appear in such tables; in the studies checked, an unresolved V gene covers under half of the shortfall, and the cause of the remainder is unknown. The sample includes roughly 97,000 clones, with approximately 92% observed a single time. The biggest ten clones account for 15% to 20% of the sample. The material was PBMCs, obtained around 450 days after intestinal transplant. The receptors come from a human patient who received an intestinal transplant, so some T cells may come from the graft donor.

V gene TRBV2 combines with J gene TRBJ2-1; the D gene is possibly TRBD2 (5 bases). The CDR3 runs to 15 residues. Trimming removed 6 bases from V and 12 bases from J, with 24 bases in between. Looked up from germline, CDR1 is SNHLY and CDR2 is FYNNEI. CDR3 bases: TGTGCCAGCAGGGGAGAGCGGCGCCTACCCCCTGGGCAGTTCTTC. Translated: CASRGERRLPPGQFF.

This chain uses TRBV10-3 with TRBJ1-5; D remains unclear. This CDR3 has 16 residues. Germline V CDR1 and CDR2: ENHRY, SYGVKD. Trimming removed 2 bases from V and 6 bases from J, with 17 bases in between. The CDR3 spells CAISERRVLNPQPQHF. The CDR3 nucleotides read TGTGCCATCAGTGAGAGGCGGGTTTTGAACCCTCAGCCCCAGCATTTT.

V is TRBV6-5 and J is TRBJ1-4; no firm D call. CDR1 MNHEY and CDR2 SVGAGI come from the germline V gene. The germline V and J ends were trimmed by 0 bases and 0 bases, with 8 bases remaining between them. There are 16 residues in the CDR3. The CDR3 region is CASSYSTGTTNEKLFF. The DNA of the CDR3 is TGTGCCAGCAGTTACTCGACGGGGACAACTAATGAAAAACTGTTTTTT.

This sequence joins TRBV6-1 and TRBJ2-1, with D perhaps TRBD2 (5 bases). This CDR3 is built from 14 residues. Per germline, CDR1 MNHNS and CDR2 SASEGT. The V gene lost 7 bases and the J gene lost 7 bases, with 17 bases spanning the gap. Here the CDR3 DNA reads TGTGCCAGCAAATCGGGGTCGCGTTGGAATGAGCAGTTCTTC. It codes for CASKSGSRWNEQFF.

V gene TRBV5-1 combines with J gene TRBJ1-1; D ambiguous. The CDR3 contains 13 residues. V lost 3 bases and J lost 6, with 12 bases in between. Germline lookup yields CDR1 SGHRS and CDR2 YFSETQ. The CDR3 DNA sequence: TGCGCCAGCAGCTGGGAGAACGGGGCTGAAGCTTTCTTT. It yields the protein CASSWENGAEAFF.

J is TRBJ2-2 and V is TRBV18; D call uncertain. Looked up from germline, CDR1 is KGHSH and CDR2 is LQKENI. V lost 2 bases, J lost 0 bases, and 4 bases lay in between. This CDR3 has 14 amino acids. CDR3 region: CASSPAPNTGELFF. CDR3 in DNA: TGTGCCAGCTCACCAGCTCCGAACACCGGGGAGCTGTTTTTT.

The chain couples TRBV11-2 to TRBJ2-5, with 8 positions matching TRBD2. CDR1 is SGHAT, CDR2 FQNNGV, per germline. The V and J ends lost 0 bases and 5 bases, in that order; junction bases with no gene match: 5. The CDR3 has 15 amino acids. The CDR3 nucleotides read TGTGCCAGCAGCTTAGAGGGGACTAGTTTGGAGACCCAGTACTTC. Its protein product is CASSLEGTSLETQYF.

This sequence joins TRBV5-1 and TRBJ2-7; no clear D gene. V lost 4 bases and J 3 bases, leaving 20 bases between the germline ends. CDR3 length equals 16 residues. Looked up from germline, CDR1 is SGHRS and CDR2 is YFSETQ. CDR3 protein: CASSDGYPNPGYEQYF. The CDR3 DNA follows: TGCGCCAGCAGCGACGGCTACCCAAACCCTGGCTACGAGCAGTACTTC.

The chain recombines TRBV4-1 with TRBJ1-4; unclear D gene. Per germline, CDR1 MGHRA and CDR2 YSYEKL. V dropped 1 base and J dropped 7 bases, with 19 bases sitting between them. This CDR3 spans 17 amino acids. CDR3 amino acids: CASSQGASGVRGEKLFF. In DNA, the CDR3 is TGCGCCAGCAGCCAAGGAGCGAGCGGGGTTCGCGGTGAAAAACTGTTTTTT.

The genes are TRBV18 and TRBJ2-1; possible D gene TRBD1, 6 bases. The CDR3 has 16 residues. With 4 bases removed from V and 4 bases from J, the gap between germline ends came to 17 bases. From germline, CDR1 is KGHSH and CDR2 LQKENI. The CDR3 sequence is CASSRTGKGSYNEQFF. The DNA of the CDR3 is TGTGCCAGCTCACGTACAGGGAAAGGGTCGTACAATGAGCAGTTCTTC.

In this sample, this clone is medium-sized. The chain joins TRBV7-6 to TRBJ1-1, with D maybe TRBD1 (5 bases). Germline V gene sequence: CDR1 SGHVS, CDR2 FNYEAQ. This CDR3 comprises 14 residues. Between the trimmed V and J ends, which lost 1 base and 5 bases, there was a span of 11 bases. The CDR3 is CASSLERGGTEAFF. CDR3 bases: TGTGCCAGCAGCTTAGAGCGCGGGGGTACTGAAGCTTTCTTT.

The chain couples TRBV21-1 to TRBJ1-3. TRBV21-1 is labeled a pseudogene. The CDR3 loop spans 14 amino acids. This chain's CDR3 is CASSSKIGGNTIYF. CDR3 sequence (DNA): TGTGCCAGCAGCTCTAAGATCGGGGGAAACACCATATATTTT.

The chain employs TRBV5-1 and TRBJ2-1, with D unclear. Germline CDR1 is SGHRS and CDR2 is YFSETQ. V lost 0 bases and J lost 5, with 9 bases in between. The length of the CDR3 is 14 residues. The CDR3 DNA follows: TGCGCCAGCAGCTTGGTCCAAAGTCACAATGAGCAGTTCTTC. Encoded protein: CASSLVQSHNEQFF.

V usage is TRBV6-1 and J usage is TRBJ2-5, with 12 bases matching TRBD2. The closer fit of TRBJ2-7 to the DNA end suggests the J call may be wrong. Germline V CDR1 and CDR2: MNHNS, SASEGT. The CDR3 has 15 amino acids. In DNA, the CDR3 is TGTGCCAGCAGGACCGGAACTAGCGGGGGGTACGAGCAGTACTTC. Translating it yields CASRTGTSGGYEQYF.

The chain employs TRBV6-5 and TRBJ1-3, with 9 bases that match TRBD1. The CDR3 runs to 15 residues. V lost 6 bases to trimming and J lost 4 bases; unmatched junction nucleotides: 7. Germline CDR1 is MNHEY and CDR2 is SVGAGI. The CDR3 protein is CASSRDRVEGNTIYF. The CDR3, as DNA: TGTGCCAGCAGCCGGGACAGGGTGGAAGGAAACACCATATATTTT.

The chain links TRBV4-1 to TRBJ1-2; TRBD1 is a possible D gene (5 bases). The V end was cut by 0 bases, the J end by 4 bases, with 12 bases between. The CDR3 has 15 residues. Germline CDR1 and CDR2: MGHRA and YSYEKL. In nucleotides, the CDR3 is TGCGCCAGCAGCCAAGAGCCGACAGCAGCCTATGGCTACACCTTC. Protein: CASSQEPTAAYGYTF.

The rearrangement uses TRBV15 and TRBJ1-2, with TRBD1 matching 7 bases. Trimming removed 5 bases from V and 6 bases from J; junction bases left unmatched: 6. CDR1 and CDR2 from the germline V gene are LNHNV and YYDKDF (reference sequence). The CDR3 sequence is 13 residues long. In DNA, the CDR3 is TGTGCCACCAGCTCATCAGGGGGAAATGGCTACACCTTC. Protein: CATSSSGGNGYTF.

This clone occurred once. The rearrangement joins TRBV11-2 to TRBJ1-2; D not resolved. The CDR3 runs 15 residues. Germline V lookup: CDR1 SGHAT, CDR2 FQNNGV. The V gene lost 5 bases and the J gene lost 2 bases, with 15 bases spanning the gap. CDR3 nucleotide sequence: TGTGCCAGCAGCCTCAGTGGACCTATCAACTATGGCTACACCTTC. This encodes CASSLSGPINYGYTF.

The V gene is TRBV13, the J gene TRBJ2-2; tentative D call: TRBD2 (6 bases). Looked up from germline, CDR1 is PRHDT and CDR2 is FYEKMQ (reference sequence). The V end was cut by 5 bases, the J end by 5 bases, with 9 bases between. The CDR3 covers 13 residues. The CDR3 spells CASSPGGTGELFF. The CDR3 region has the DNA TGTGCCAGCAGCCCCGGAGGGACCGGGGAGCTGTTTTTT.

The chain combines TRBV9 with TRBJ1-6, with D hard to call. The germline V gene encodes CDR1 SGDLS and CDR2 YYNGEE. The CDR3 consists of 14 residues. Between the trimmed V and J ends, which lost 0 bases and 7 bases, there was a span of 8 bases. CDR3 sequence reads: CASSVGGTNSPLHF. As DNA, the CDR3 is TGTGCCAGCAGCGTAGGTGGCACAAATTCACCCCTCCACTTT.

J is TRBJ1-4 and V is TRBV11-2, with D perhaps TRBD1 (6 bases). CDR1 is SGHAT and CDR2 is FQNNGV in the germline V gene. Trimming removed 3 bases from V and 5 bases from J, with 10 bases in between. This CDR3 spans 14 amino acids. CDR3: CASSFGGLNEKLFF. DNA of the CDR3: TGTGCCAGCAGCTTTGGGGGCTTAAATGAAAAACTGTTTTTT.

This chain uses TRBV9 with TRBJ1-2; D call uncertain. Germline lookup yields CDR1 SGDLS and CDR2 YYNGEE. V lost 0 bases, J lost 7 bases, and 10 bases lay in between. The CDR3 is made up of 13 amino acids. DNA for the CDR3: TGTGCCAGCAGCGTAGGGGGAACTAGTGGCTACACCTTC. It yields the protein CASSVGGTSGYTF.

This chain uses TRBV18 with TRBJ1-1; 7 bases align to TRBD1. Losses at the gene ends were 3 bases for V and 3 bases for J; bases not matched to a gene: 7. The CDR3 length is 15 residues. In germline, CDR1 is KGHSH, CDR2 LQKENI. CDR3 in amino acids: CASSPLTGSDTEAFF. Here the CDR3 DNA reads TGTGCCAGCTCACCTCTGACAGGGAGTGACACTGAAGCTTTCTTT.

V usage is TRBV5-8 and J usage is TRBJ1-2; tentatively, D is TRBD1 (6 bases). Germline V lookup: CDR1 SGHTS, CDR2 YDEGEE. This CDR3 comprises 20 residues. V was shortened by 2 bases and J by 4 bases, with 30 bases between the two germline ends. Written as DNA, the CDR3 is TGTGCCAGCAGCTTATCTCCGCGCGAACTCACAGGGCGCCTCCCCTATGGCTACACCTTC. Its protein is CASSLSPRELTGRLPYGYTF.